Listed here are 23 T cell receptor beta chains from one sample, sequenced in a study of a mutant IDH1 vaccine in newly diagnosed glioma. This table comes from immunoSEQ multiplex PCR, and its TCRdb copy is limited to in-frame clones, with some not included. The data contain roughly 70,000 clones, approximately 82% of them singletons. Described time point: baseline, week 1 (first vaccination visit). Noted treatment: pre-vaccination baseline after standard-of-care therapy. Sequencing used peripheral blood mononuclear cells (PBMCs), obtained from a glioma patient treated with radiotherapy, temozolomide or both. These TCRs come from a woman in her late teens or twenties with glioma. Some clones in this sample may be carry-over from other donors' samples.

The rearrangement uses TRBV6-5 and TRBJ1-6, with 10 bases lining up with TRBD1. The V and J ends lost 1 base and 9 bases, in that order; junction bases with no gene match: 3. CDR1 is MNHEY and CDR2 is SVGAGI in the germline V gene. The CDR3 extends over 15 amino acids. The CDR3 DNA reads as TGTGCCAGCAGTTACTGGGACAGGGGAGCTTCACCCCTCCACTTT. It yields the protein CASSYWDRGASPLHF.

The chain combines TRBV4-3 with TRBJ2-7, with a possible D match to TRBD1 (5 bases). Trimming pared 0 bases from V and 3 bases from J, leaving 15 bases between. CDR1 LGHNA and CDR2 YSLEER come from the germline V gene. The CDR3 has 16 residues. CDR3 amino acids: CASSQESGRASYEQYF. The DNA for the CDR3 is TGCGCCAGCAGCCAAGAATCGGGCAGGGCTAGCTACGAGCAGTACTTC.

V and J are TRBV5-6 and TRBJ2-7, with no clear D. V shed 4 bases and J shed 0 bases, with 14 bases lying between them. This CDR3 comprises 15 residues. The V gene's germline CDR1 is SGHDT and CDR2 YYEEEE. The CDR3 loop reads CASSTQDASSYEQYF. The CDR3 nucleotides read TGTGCCAGCAGCACGCAGGACGCCAGCTCCTACGAGCAGTACTTC.

Only one count was recorded for this clone. The chain is built from TRBV19 and TRBJ2-7, with D possibly being TRBD2 (6 bases). The germline V and J ends were trimmed by 3 bases and 5 bases, with 11 bases remaining between them. Germline V gene data show CDR1 as LNHDA and CDR2 as SQIVND (reference sequence). CDR3 size: 13 residues. CDR3 sequence: CASSIVEGNEQYF. The CDR3 DNA sequence: TGTGCCAGTAGTATCGTGGAGGGAAACGAGCAGTACTTC.

This clone has only one observation. The chain recombines TRBV7-8 with TRBJ2-7; TRBD1 matches 9 bases. CDR1 and CDR2 from the germline V gene are SGHVS and FQNEAQ. V lost 6 bases to trimming and J lost 3 bases; unmatched junction nucleotides: 6. The CDR3 is made up of 14 amino acids. The CDR3: CASRPGTGIYEQYF. The CDR3 DNA reads as TGTGCCAGCAGACCCGGGACAGGGATCTACGAGCAGTACTTC.

The chain employs TRBV4-3 and TRBJ2-7; 8 positions match TRBD1. The V and J ends lost 1 base and 4 bases, in that order; junction bases with no gene match: 3. The CDR3 runs to 14 residues. Germline CDR1 reads LGHNA; CDR2 reads YSLEER. The CDR3 is CASSQGTGKYEQYF. Written as DNA, the CDR3 is TGCGCCAGCAGCCAAGGGACAGGGAAATACGAGCAGTACTTC.

The rearrangement links TRBV18 to TRBJ2-5; D may be TRBD1 (6 bases). Between the trimmed V and J ends, which lost 2 bases and 0 bases, there was a span of 10 bases. Germline V gives CDR1 KGHSH, CDR2 LQKENI. CDR3 length: 15 residues. The DNA for the CDR3 is TGTGCCAGCTCACCAAGGCAGGGGTACCAAGAGACCCAGTACTTC. Translation: CASSPRQGYQETQYF.

This chain connects TRBV7-2 to TRBJ1-6, with 10 bases fitting TRBD1. The germline gives CDR1 SGHTA, CDR2 FQGNSA. The CDR3 is 15 amino acids. Trimming took 6 bases from V and 4 from J; bases not matched to a gene: 3. The CDR3 nucleotides are TGTGCCAGCAGGTCGGGACAGGGGTATAATTCACCCCTCCACTTT. This sequence encodes CASRSGQGYNSPLHF.

The chain couples TRBV5-1 to TRBJ2-3, with 8 nucleotides matching TRBD2. Per germline, CDR1 SGHRS and CDR2 YFSETQ. With V trimmed by 2 bases and J by 2 bases, 10 bases remained unmatched. The CDR3 runs 17 residues. The CDR3 DNA reads TGCGCCAGCAGCTTCTACGGCGTAGCGGGGACCACAGATACGCAGTATTTT. It yields the protein CASSFYGVAGTTDTQYF.

The chain joins TRBV6-5 to TRBJ1-1, with D unclear. Trimming stripped 3 bases from V and 6 bases from J, with 17 bases between. This CDR3 comprises 15 residues. The germline gives CDR1 MNHEY, CDR2 SVGAGI. CDR3 coding DNA: TGTGCCAGCAGTTATAAGGTAGGAGGGAGGCCTGAAGCTTTCTTT. It encodes CASSYKVGGRPEAFF.

The chain is built from TRBV11-3 and TRBJ1-1; D is possibly TRBD1 (6 bases). The length of the CDR3 is 14 residues. V was shortened by 6 bases and J by 0 bases, with 11 bases between the two germline ends. Germline-derived CDR1 and CDR2 are SGHNT and YENEEA. The CDR3 reads CASRWTAMNTEAFF. The CDR3 DNA sequence: TGTGCCAGCAGGTGGACAGCTATGAACACTGAAGCTTTCTTT.

The gene calls are TRBV7-9 and TRBJ2-1; 7 bases agree with TRBD1. This CDR3 has 16 amino acids. J gave up 3 bases and V 3 bases, and 8 bases lay outside the gene matches. The germline CDR1 and CDR2 sequences are SEHNR and FQNEAQ (reference sequence). CDR3 sequence reads: CASSFPRAGGYNEQFF. In nucleotides, the CDR3 is TGTGCCAGCAGCTTCCCTAGGGCAGGGGGCTACAATGAGCAGTTCTTC.

The rearrangement joins TRBV9 to TRBJ2-7; 10 bases are a match to TRBD2. There are 15 residues in the CDR3. J was trimmed by 5 bases and V by 4 bases; bases with no gene match: 9. The germline CDR1 and CDR2 sequences are SGDLS and YYNGEE. The chain's CDR3 is CASSPREAGGNEQYF. The CDR3 nucleotides are TGTGCCAGCAGCCCTCGTGAAGCGGGAGGGAACGAGCAGTACTTC.

There are a few counts of this clone. J is TRBJ1-1 and V is TRBV10-2; D might be TRBD1 (5 bases). With 6 bases removed from V and 1 base from J, the gap between germline ends came to 9 bases. Germline values: CDR1 WSHSY, CDR2 SAAADI. The CDR3 has 13 residues. The CDR3 sequence: CASRLTGNTEAFF. DNA of the CDR3: TGCGCCAGCAGGCTTACAGGGAACACTGAAGCTTTCTTT.

This chain links TRBV19 with TRBJ1-4; possibly TRBD1 for D (5 bases). The CDR3 is 15 residues long. Trimming cost V 5 bases and J 8 bases, with 18 bases left between them. The germline V gene has CDR1 LNHDA and CDR2 SQIVND (reference sequence). This chain's CDR3 is CASSLGPRTGEKLFF. Here the CDR3 DNA reads TGTGCCAGTAGTTTGGGACCACGGACGGGGGAAAAACTGTTTTTT.

As regards this clone: The germline gene is not matched at one end of the junction; a read error may be the cause. This sequence joins TRBV5-1 and TRBJ1-4; D unresolved. CDR3 length equals 16 residues. Germline V gene data show CDR1 as SGHRS and CDR2 as YFSETQ. This CDR3 reads CASSLALGVTNEKLFF. The DNA of the CDR3 is TGTGCCAGCAGCTTGGCCCTCGGGGTCACTAATGAAAAACTGTTTTTT.

This chain links TRBV12-5 with TRBJ2-3; the D gene could be TRBD1 or TRBD2 (6 bases each). The CDR3 is 16 amino acids. The V end lost 4 bases, the J end lost 4 bases, and 18 bases lay between the germline ends. The germline gives CDR1 LGHNT, CDR2 FRNRAP. The CDR3: CASGSSPSGEADTQYF. DNA for the CDR3: TGTGCTAGTGGTTCCTCCCCCTCAGGGGAGGCAGATACGCAGTATTTT.

Worth noting for this clone: A read error may produce the germline difference seen at one junction end. The rearrangement uses TRBV7-7 and TRBJ2-3, with D possibly TRBD2 on 5 matching bases. The CDR3 is made up of 13 amino acids. Germline V gene lookup returns CDR1 SSHAT and CDR2 FNYEAQ (reference sequence). CDR3 coding DNA: TGTGCTAGCAGCCCGACGGTTAGCGAAGCACAGTATTTT. Encoded protein: CASSPTVSEAQYF.

Only one count was recorded for this clone. The V gene is TRBV5-1, the J gene TRBJ2-1, with TRBD2 matching 10 bases. V shed 0 bases and J 1 base; nucleotides not matched to a gene: 1. This CDR3 is built from 16 residues. The germline V gene encodes CDR1 SGHRS and CDR2 YFSETQ. This chain's CDR3 is CASSLGLAGSYNEQFF. Written as DNA, the CDR3 is TGCGCCAGCAGCTTGGGACTAGCGGGTTCCTACAATGAGCAGTTCTTC. Together with reference TRBV5-1 and TRBJ2-1, the CDR3 gives the full variable domain: KAGVTQTPRYLIKTRGQQVTLSCSPISGHRSVSWYQQTPGQGLQFLFEYFSETQRNKGNFPGRFSGRQFSNSRSEMNVSTLELGDSALYLCASSLGLAGSYNEQFFGPGTRLTVL.

This clone is a singleton in its sample. The chain employs TRBV6-4 and TRBJ2-3; D remains ambiguous. V was pared by 2 bases and J by 5 bases, with 5 bases between. The germline V gene encodes CDR1 MRHNA and CDR2 SNTAGT. This CDR3 is 12 amino acids long. As DNA, the CDR3 is TGTGCCAGCAGTGACGAAGGAGATACGCAGTATTTT. Translation: CASSDEGDTQYF.

The CDR3 sequence: CASSSLPPTGTSGGETQYF. In nucleotides, the CDR3 is TGCGCCAGCAGCTCCCTACCCCCGACCGGGACTAGCGGGGGAGAGACCCAGTACTTC. V is TRBV5-1 and J is TRBJ2-5, with 14 nucleotides matching TRBD2. Germline CDR1 SGHRS, CDR2 YFSETQ. V shed 3 bases, J shed 4 bases, and the junction held 14 bases outside the gene matches. The CDR3 covers 19 residues.

Only one count was recorded for this clone. The chain has TRBV5-1 and TRBJ2-7; the D gene is possibly TRBD2 (5 bases). V was clipped by 0 bases and J by 6 bases, with 10 bases between them. The CDR3 loop spans 13 amino acids. The germline V gene has CDR1 SGHRS and CDR2 YFSETQ. CDR3 sequence: CASSLAAGLEQYF. The CDR3 DNA follows: TGCGCCAGCAGCTTGGCCGCGGGCCTCGAGCAGTACTTC.

The chain recombines TRBV5-6 with TRBJ1-1; 8 positions match TRBD1. This CDR3 spans 15 amino acids. Germline CDR1 is SGHDT and CDR2 is YYEEEE. The junction had 6 bases not matched to a gene; V was cut back by 2 bases and J by 3 bases. CDR3 sequence reads: CASSFRDRTHTEAFF. The CDR3 DNA follows: TGTGCCAGCAGCTTTAGGGACAGGACCCACACTGAAGCTTTCTTT.